Each of the 29 T cell receptor beta chains below was sequenced from the same sample in a study of blood T cell repertoires in COVID-19. Libraries were prepared by immunoSEQ multiplex PCR; TCRdb keeps only in-frame clonotypes and omits some of them. The sample lists 300,000 to 350,000 clones, approximately 85% occurring once. The sequencing sample was made of PBMCs or T cells enriched from blood (not recorded which). The receptors were sampled from a man in his thirties or forties who had recovered from COVID-19.

This clone came up once. J is TRBJ1-2 and V is TRBV7-8, with 7 nucleotides matching TRBD1. The CDR3 is 13 amino acids. CDR1 is SGHVS and CDR2 is FQNEAQ in the germline V gene. V dropped 3 bases and J dropped 7; count of bases not matched to a gene: 5. The CDR3 is CASSFVRGPGYTF. As DNA, the CDR3 is TGTGCCAGCAGCTTTGTGAGGGGGCCTGGCTACACCTTC.

This sequence joins TRBV9 and TRBJ1-2, with D possibly matching TRBD1 (5 bases). The CDR3 is made up of 13 amino acids. V lost 0 bases, J lost 4 bases, and 7 bases lay in between. CDR1 SGDLS and CDR2 YYNGEE come from the germline V gene. CDR3 nucleotide sequence: TGTGCCAGCAGCGTAGCGGGGGGCTATGGCTACACCTTC. Translating it yields CASSVAGGYGYTF.

The V and J genes are TRBV2 and TRBJ1-1; TRBD1 matches 10 bases. CDR3 length: 15 amino acids. With 3 bases clipped from V and 4 bases from J, the junction kept 5 bases outside the gene matches. CDR1 and CDR2 (germline): SNHLY, FYNNEI. CDR3 in amino acids: CASSDDRGLGTEAFF. CDR3 DNA sequence: TGTGCCAGCAGTGATGACAGGGGGCTCGGCACTGAAGCTTTCTTT. Together with reference TRBV2 and TRBJ1-1, the CDR3 gives the full variable domain: EPEVTQTPSHQVTQMGQEVILRCVPISNHLYFYWYRQILGQKVEFLVSFYNNEISEKSEIFDDQFSVERPDGSNFTLKIRSTKLEDSAMYFCASSDDRGLGTEAFFGQGTRLTVV.

V gene TRBV11-3 combines with J gene TRBJ1-3; 8 positions agree with TRBD1. There are 15 residues in the CDR3. CDR1 is SGHNT and CDR2 is YENEEA in the germline V gene. The J segment lost 6 bases and the V segment lost 5 bases, leaving 9 bases of the junction unmatched. The DNA for the CDR3 is TGTGCCAGCAGCCACAACTCACAGGGGGAAAACACCATATATTTT. It specifies CASSHNSQGENTIYF.

The chain recombines TRBV7-2 with TRBJ1-5, with 7 bases identical to TRBD1. The CDR3 extends over 14 amino acids. CDR1 and CDR2 from the germline V gene are SGHTA and FQGNSA. Trimming at V came to 2 bases and at J to 4 bases, leaving 2 bases not matched to a gene. CDR3: CASSLRQGNQPQHF. As DNA, the CDR3 is TGTGCCAGCAGCTTAAGACAGGGTAATCAGCCCCAGCATTTT.

The table lists this clone with a count of one. The CDR3 sequence: CASSLRGESTEAFF. The CDR3 nucleotides read TGTGCCAGCAGCTTACGCGGGGAATCCACTGAAGCTTTCTTT. The chain links TRBV11-2 to TRBJ1-1; no firm D call. Germline-derived CDR1 and CDR2 are SGHAT and FQNNGV. V was clipped by 2 bases and J by 4 bases, with 11 bases between them. There are 14 residues in the CDR3.

To note about this clone: This specimen includes other DNA sequences encoding the same CDR3. The rearrangement joins TRBV9 to TRBJ2-1; 11 bases line up with TRBD2. V lost 2 bases, J lost 4 bases, and 2 bases stayed unmatched. The CDR3 spans 15 residues. Germline CDR1 and CDR2: SGDLS and YYNGEE. The CDR3 DNA is TGTGCCAGCAGCGTTACTAGCGGGGGATACAATGAGCAGTTCTTC. Translation: CASSVTSGGYNEQFF.

J is TRBJ2-1 and V is TRBV12-5, with D perhaps TRBD2 (6 bases). Germline CDR1 is LGHNT and CDR2 is FRNRAP. This CDR3 comprises 14 residues. With 9 bases removed from V and 4 bases from J, the gap between germline ends came to 16 bases. The chain's CDR3 is CASVGGLRYNEQFF. The CDR3 DNA follows: TGTGCTAGCGTGGGGGGACTGCGATACAATGAGCAGTTCTTC.

V gene TRBV19 combines with J gene TRBJ1-2; D remains ambiguous. The V gene's germline CDR1 is LNHDA and CDR2 SQIVND (reference sequence). CDR3 size: 14 residues. Trimming pared 4 bases from V and 5 bases from J, leaving 14 bases between. For the CDR3, the DNA is TGTGCCAGTAGTACTATCGTCGGGGTATATGGCTACACCTTC. It yields the protein CASSTIVGVYGYTF. The full variable domain, its missing parts supplied by reference TRBV19 and TRBJ1-2, is DGGITQSPKYLFRKEGQNVTLSCEQNLNHDAMYWYRQDPGQGLRLIYYSQIVNDFQKGDIAEGYSVSREKKESFPLTVTSAQKNPTAFYLCASSTIVGVYGYTFGSGTRLTVV.

V gene TRBV7-9 combines with J gene TRBJ1-1; D perhaps matches TRBD1 (6 bases). V shed 8 bases and J shed 6 bases, with 19 bases lying between them. This CDR3 region has 14 residues. CDR1 is SEHNR, CDR2 FQNEAQ, per germline (reference sequence). The CDR3 sequence is CASGRGGAAPEAFF. Here the CDR3 DNA reads TGTGCCAGCGGAAGAGGGGGGGCAGCACCTGAAGCTTTCTTT.

V usage is TRBV19 and J usage is TRBJ1-2; D possibly corresponds to TRBD1 (6 bases). Germline V CDR1 and CDR2: LNHDA, SQIVND (reference sequence). This CDR3 has 14 residues. V was pared by 3 bases and J by 3 bases, with 11 bases between. Here the CDR3 DNA reads TGTGCCAGTAGTATCCAGGGGCGCGACTATGGCTACACCTTC. Translation: CASSIQGRDYGYTF.

This chain connects TRBV3-1 (or the pseudogene TRBV3-2) to TRBJ1-2; D is ambiguous. The germline V gene has CDR1 LGHDT and CDR2 YNNKEL (reference sequence). V lost 1 base to trimming and J lost 5 bases, with 11 bases between them. The length of the CDR3 is 14 residues. CDR3 amino acids: CASSQAGPQYGYTF. The CDR3 DNA reads as TGTGCCAGCAGCCAAGCGGGTCCCCAGTATGGCTACACCTTC.

J is TRBJ1-4 and V is TRBV12-3 or TRBV12-4; D call uncertain. The length of the CDR3 is 13 residues. The ends were cut back, 4 bases at V and 5 bases at J, with 8 bases in the middle. CDR3 in DNA: TGTGCCAGCAGTTCTGGACTAAATGAAAAACTGTTTTTT. It yields the protein CASSSGLNEKLFF.

This CDR3 reads CASSLVTGGLLYGYTF. In DNA, the CDR3 is TGTGCCAGCAGCCTCGTTACAGGGGGGCTACTCTATGGCTACACCTTC. This chain joins TRBV7-9 and TRBJ1-2; the match to TRBD1 covers 8 bases. The CDR3 sequence is 16 residues long. Germline CDR1 reads SEHNR; CDR2 reads FQNEAQ (reference sequence). Losses at the gene ends were 5 bases for V and 4 bases for J; bases not matched to a gene: 12. The full variable domain, in which reference TRBV7-9 and TRBJ1-2 provide the parts outside the CDR3, is DTGVSQNPRHKITKRGQNVTFRCDPISEHNRLYWYRQTLGQGPEFLTYFQNEAQLEKSRLLSDRFSAERPKGSFSTLEIQRTEQGDSAMYLCASSLVTGGLLYGYTFGSGTRLTVV.

The chain has TRBV5-6 and TRBJ2-7, with 7 positions matching TRBD2. Germline assignment: CDR1 SGHDT and CDR2 YYEEEE. V lost 0 bases, J lost 3 bases, and 6 bases stayed unmatched. The CDR3 has 15 amino acids. In DNA, the CDR3 is TGTGCCAGCAGCTTGGCCGGGGGGATGGACTACGAGCAGTACTTC. This gives the protein CASSLAGGMDYEQYF.

The genes are TRBV11-3 and TRBJ2-4, with D tentatively TRBD2 (6 bases). The CDR3 spans 16 residues. With 1 base removed from V and 3 bases from J, the gap between germline ends came to 13 bases. Germline V lookup: CDR1 SGHNT, CDR2 YENEEA. Here the CDR3 reads CASSLGTYGSKNIQYF. Here the CDR3 DNA reads TGTGCCAGCAGCTTAGGAACGTACGGGAGCAAAAACATTCAGTACTTC. Full variable domain (outside the CDR3, taken from reference TRBV11-3 and TRBJ2-4): EAGVVQSPRYKIIEKKQPVAFWCNPISGHNTLYWYLQNLGQGPELLIRYENEEAVDDSQLPKDRFSAERLKGVDSTLKIQPAELGDSAVYLCASSLGTYGSKNIQYFGAGTRLSVL.

J is TRBJ1-1 and V is TRBV7-9; TRBD1 matches 7 bases. Per the germline V gene, CDR1 is SEHNR and CDR2 is FQNEAQ (reference sequence). The V segment lost 5 bases and the J segment 12 bases; nucleotides outside the gene matches: 12. This CDR3 is built from 13 residues. The CDR3 sequence is CASSDQGTAASFF. The CDR3 nucleotides read TGTGCCAGCAGCGACCAAGGGACAGCCGCTTCTTTCTTT.

CDR3 loop: CASSLGFRAGGRIYEQFF. The CDR3 DNA reads as TGTGCCAGCAGCTTGGGATTTAGAGCGGGGGGCCGTATCTATGAGCAGTTCTTC. This chain connects TRBV5-6 to TRBJ2-1, with 9 positions matching TRBD2. This CDR3 comprises 18 residues. V gave up 0 bases and J gave up 8 bases; unmatched junction bases: 15. The germline CDR1 and CDR2 sequences are SGHDT and YYEEEE.

The rearrangement joins TRBV29-1 to TRBJ2-1, with 12 bases lining up with TRBD2. The CDR3 contains 16 residues. The J segment lost 8 bases and the V segment lost 4 bases, leaving 12 bases of the junction unmatched. CDR1 SQVTM and CDR2 ANQGSEA come from the germline V gene. CDR3 bases: TGCAGCGTTGTAATCCTAGCGGGGGGGCTATTTGATGAGCAGTTCTTC. Residues: CSVVILAGGLFDEQFF.

This clone was recorded a few times. J is TRBJ2-7 and V is TRBV13, with 8 positions matching TRBD1. Trimming at V came to 6 bases and at J to 0 bases, leaving 7 bases not matched to a gene. The CDR3 is 15 amino acids. The germline CDR1 and CDR2 sequences are PRHDT and FYEKMQ (reference sequence). In DNA form, the CDR3 reads TGTGCCAGCAGGCGAAACAGGGGGTCCTCCTACGAGCAGTACTTC. Translation gives CASRRNRGSSYEQYF. Looking up the rest from reference TRBV13 and TRBJ2-7 gives the full variable domain: AAGVIQSPRHLIKEKRETATLKCYPIPRHDTVYWYQQGPGQDPQFLISFYEKMQSDKGSIPDRFSAQQFSDYHSELNMSSLELGDSALYFCASRRNRGSSYEQYFGPGTRLTVT.

CDR3 sequence reads: CASTPGAFYEQYF. The CDR3 DNA reads TGTGCCAGTACCCCGGGTGCTTTCTACGAGCAGTACTTC. This sequence joins TRBV19 and TRBJ2-7; D gene ambiguous. This CDR3 comprises 13 residues. V shed 7 bases and J shed 3 bases, with 13 bases lying between them. The germline gives CDR1 LNHDA, CDR2 SQIVND (reference sequence).

The rearrangement links TRBV27 to TRBJ2-2; 7 bases agree with TRBD1. The CDR3 sequence is 17 residues long. The trim removed 6 bases at V and 4 bases at J, leaving 14 bases unmatched. CDR1 MNHEY and CDR2 SMNVEV come from the germline V gene (reference sequence). The CDR3 DNA reads TGTGCCAGCAGCCGTGACAGGGCCAACGACCCCACCGGGGAGCTGTTTTTT. Its translation is CASSRDRANDPTGELFF.

This sequence joins TRBV7-9 and TRBJ1-2, with a tentative D call TRBD1 (5 bases). This CDR3 is built from 15 residues. Per the germline V gene, CDR1 is SEHNR and CDR2 is FQNEAQ (reference sequence). Trimming took 0 bases from V and 1 from J, leaving 9 bases between them. CDR3 in amino acids: CASSLAPGNNYGYTF. The CDR3 DNA sequence: TGTGCCAGCAGCTTAGCGCCAGGGAATAACTATGGCTACACCTTC.

The chain combines TRBV6-2 or TRBV6-3 with TRBJ2-6, with TRBD1 matching over 12 bases. V shed 0 bases and J 5 bases; nucleotides not matched to a gene: 11. The germline CDR1 and CDR2 sequences are MNHEY and SVGEGT. The CDR3 extends over 20 amino acids. For the CDR3, the DNA is TGTGCCAGCAGTTACTCGATCGGGGACAGGGGGCGGGTGTGGGCCAACGTCCTGACTTTC. It yields the protein CASSYSIGDRGRVWANVLTF.

This chain connects TRBV10-2 to TRBJ1-6; the match to TRBD1 covers 9 bases. Trimming removed 3 bases from V and 13 bases from J; junction bases left unmatched: 7. CDR3 length equals 14 residues. From germline, CDR1 is WSHSY and CDR2 SAAADI. The CDR3 here is CASSDWDREIPLHF. The CDR3 nucleotides are TGCGCCAGCAGTGACTGGGACAGGGAAATCCCCCTCCACTTT.

J is TRBJ1-6 and V is TRBV5-1; 8 bases map to TRBD1. Germline V lookup: CDR1 SGHRS, CDR2 YFSETQ. There are 14 residues in the CDR3. V trimming: 4 bases; J trimming: 6 bases; junction bases outside the gene matches: 3. CDR3 region: CASSRTGTNSPLHF. The DNA of the CDR3 is TGCGCCAGCAGCCGGACAGGGACTAATTCACCCCTCCACTTT.

The rearrangement links TRBV3-1 (or the pseudogene TRBV3-2) to TRBJ1-2; D is uncertain. The length of the CDR3 is 15 residues. Germline V lookup: CDR1 LGHDT, CDR2 YNNKEL (reference sequence). Trimming took off 1 base at V and 3 bases at J, with 12 bases between the two ends. CDR3 sequence (DNA): TGTGCCAGCAGCCAAGGATCCGGCCAGGACTATGGCTACACCTTC. Its protein product is CASSQGSGQDYGYTF.

The rearrangement uses TRBV10-3 and TRBJ2-7; the D is unclear. The CDR3 spans 12 residues. Trimming left V 8 bases short and J 2 bases short, with 10 bases between. Per germline, CDR1 ENHRY and CDR2 SYGVKD. The CDR3 nucleotides read TGTGCCATCGGCCTTGAAACCTACGAGCAGTACTTC. Amino acids: CAIGLETYEQYF.

The chain is built from TRBV3-1 (or the pseudogene TRBV3-2) and TRBJ2-1; 13 bases agree with TRBD2. The germline gives CDR1 LGHDT, CDR2 YNNKEL (reference sequence). This CDR3 region has 17 residues. V lost 5 bases to trimming and J lost 9 bases; unmatched junction nucleotides: 13. CDR3 DNA sequence: TGTGCCAGCAGCTTCCTGTTAACTAGCGGGGGGGCCAGTGAGCAGTTCTTC. It translates to CASSFLLTSGGASEQFF.